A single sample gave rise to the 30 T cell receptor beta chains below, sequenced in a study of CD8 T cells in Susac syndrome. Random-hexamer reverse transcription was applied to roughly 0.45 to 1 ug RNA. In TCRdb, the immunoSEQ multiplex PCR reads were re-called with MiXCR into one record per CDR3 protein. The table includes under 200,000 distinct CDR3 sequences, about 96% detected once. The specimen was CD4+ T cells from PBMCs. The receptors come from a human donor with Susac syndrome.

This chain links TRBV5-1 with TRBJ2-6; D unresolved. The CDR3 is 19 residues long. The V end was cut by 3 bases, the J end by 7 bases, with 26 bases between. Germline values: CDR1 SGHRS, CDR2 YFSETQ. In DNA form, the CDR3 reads TGCGCCAGCAGCTCGCCAAGGGTGGAGTCGCCTTGGGTAGCCAACGTCCTGACTTTC. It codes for CASSSPRVESPWVANVLTF.

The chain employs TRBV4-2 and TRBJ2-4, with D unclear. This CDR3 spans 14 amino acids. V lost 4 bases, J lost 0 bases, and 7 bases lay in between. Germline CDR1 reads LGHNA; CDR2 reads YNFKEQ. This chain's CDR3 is CASSRSLAKNIQYF. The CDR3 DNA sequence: TGTGCCAGCAGCCGGAGCCTAGCCAAAAACATTCAGTACTTC.

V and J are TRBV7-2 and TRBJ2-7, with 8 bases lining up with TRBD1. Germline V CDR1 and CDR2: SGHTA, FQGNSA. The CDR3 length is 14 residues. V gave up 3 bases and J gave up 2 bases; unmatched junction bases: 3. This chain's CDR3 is CASSFGQGPYEQYV. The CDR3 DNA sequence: TGTGCCAGCAGCTTCGGACAGGGACCCTACGAGCAGTACGTC.

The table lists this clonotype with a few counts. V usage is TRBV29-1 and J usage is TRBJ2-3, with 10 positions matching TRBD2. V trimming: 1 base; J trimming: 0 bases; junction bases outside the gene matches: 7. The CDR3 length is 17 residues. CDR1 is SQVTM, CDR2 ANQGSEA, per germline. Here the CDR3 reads CSVEGSLAGASTDTQYF. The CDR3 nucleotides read TGCAGCGTTGAAGGATCCCTAGCGGGGGCCAGCACAGATACGCAGTATTTT.

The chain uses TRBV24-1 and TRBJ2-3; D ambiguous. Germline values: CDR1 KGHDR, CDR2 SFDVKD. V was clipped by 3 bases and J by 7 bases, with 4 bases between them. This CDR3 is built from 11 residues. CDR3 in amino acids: CATSDPHTQYF. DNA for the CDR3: TGTGCCACCAGTGATCCCCATACGCAGTATTTT.

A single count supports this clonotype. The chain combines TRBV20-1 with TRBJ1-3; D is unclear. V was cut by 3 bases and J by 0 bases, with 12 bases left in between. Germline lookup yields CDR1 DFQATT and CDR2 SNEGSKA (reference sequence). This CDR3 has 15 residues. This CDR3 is CSASYTPDSGNTIYF. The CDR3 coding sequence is TGCAGTGCTAGTTACACACCCGACTCTGGAAACACCATATATTTT.

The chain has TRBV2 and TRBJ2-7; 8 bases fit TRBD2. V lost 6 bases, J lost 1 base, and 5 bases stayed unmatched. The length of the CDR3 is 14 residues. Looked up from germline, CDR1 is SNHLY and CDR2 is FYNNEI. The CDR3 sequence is CASSISGRSYEQYF. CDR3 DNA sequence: TGTGCCAGCAGCATCAGCGGGAGATCCTACGAGCAGTACTTC. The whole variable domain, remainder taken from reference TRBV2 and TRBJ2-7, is EPEVTQTPSHQVTQMGQEVILRCVPISNHLYFYWYRQILGQKVEFLVSFYNNEISEKSEIFDDQFSVERPDGSNFTLKIRSTKLEDSAMYFCASSISGRSYEQYFGPGTRLTVT.

CDR3: CATSRDAGAGELFF. The CDR3 DNA reads as TGTGCCACCAGCAGAGATGCGGGAGCCGGGGAGCTGTTTTTT. This chain links TRBV15 with TRBJ2-2; TRBD2 aligns across 7 bases. Unmatched junction bases numbered 1, after V lost 0 bases and J lost 6 bases. Germline V gene lookup returns CDR1 LNHNV and CDR2 YYDKDF (reference sequence). This CDR3 spans 14 amino acids. Variable domain in full (rest from reference TRBV15 and TRBJ2-2): DAMVIQNPRYQVTQFGKPVTLSCSQTLNHNVMYWYQQKSSQAPKLLFHYYDKDFNNEADTPDNFQSRRPNTSFCFLDIRSPGLGDTAMYLCATSRDAGAGELFFGEGSRLTVL.

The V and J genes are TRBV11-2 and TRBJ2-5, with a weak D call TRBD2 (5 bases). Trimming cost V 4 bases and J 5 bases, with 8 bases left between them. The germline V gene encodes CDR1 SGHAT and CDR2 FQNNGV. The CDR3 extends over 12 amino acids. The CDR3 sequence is CASSSSRETQYF. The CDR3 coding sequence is TGTGCCAGCAGCTCTAGCAGGGAGACCCAGTACTTC.

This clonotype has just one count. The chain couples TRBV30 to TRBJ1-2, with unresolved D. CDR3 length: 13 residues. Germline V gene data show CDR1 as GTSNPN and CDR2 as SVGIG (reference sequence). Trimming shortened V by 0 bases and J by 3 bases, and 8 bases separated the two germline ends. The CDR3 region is CAWSVGRDYGYTF. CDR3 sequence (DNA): TGTGCCTGGAGTGTCGGGCGGGACTATGGCTACACCTTC.

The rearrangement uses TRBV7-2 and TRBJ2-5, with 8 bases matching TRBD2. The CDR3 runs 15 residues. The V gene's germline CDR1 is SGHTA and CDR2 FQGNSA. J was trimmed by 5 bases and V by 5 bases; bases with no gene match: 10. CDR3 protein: CASSRGPGGRETQYF. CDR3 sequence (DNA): TGTGCCAGCAGCCGCGGTCCGGGGGGGCGGGAGACCCAGTACTTC.

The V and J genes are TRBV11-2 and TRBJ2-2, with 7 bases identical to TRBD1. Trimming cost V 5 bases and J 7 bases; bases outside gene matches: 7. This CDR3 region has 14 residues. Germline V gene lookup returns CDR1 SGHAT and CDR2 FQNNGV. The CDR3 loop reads CASSPRQGNGELFF. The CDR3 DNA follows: TGTGCCAGCAGCCCCAGACAGGGTAACGGGGAGCTGTTTTTT.

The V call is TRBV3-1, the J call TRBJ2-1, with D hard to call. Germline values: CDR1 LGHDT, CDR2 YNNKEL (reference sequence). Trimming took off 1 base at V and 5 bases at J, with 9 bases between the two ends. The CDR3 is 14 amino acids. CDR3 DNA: TGTGCCAGCAGCCAAGGCAGGTCTAACAATGAGCAGTTCTTC. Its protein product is CASSQGRSNNEQFF.

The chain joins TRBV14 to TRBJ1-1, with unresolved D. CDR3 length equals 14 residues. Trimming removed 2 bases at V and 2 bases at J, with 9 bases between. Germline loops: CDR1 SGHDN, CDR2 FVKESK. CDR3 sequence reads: CASSQSLGNTEAFF. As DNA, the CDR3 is TGTGCCAGCAGCCAATCCCTGGGCAACACTGAAGCTTTCTTT.

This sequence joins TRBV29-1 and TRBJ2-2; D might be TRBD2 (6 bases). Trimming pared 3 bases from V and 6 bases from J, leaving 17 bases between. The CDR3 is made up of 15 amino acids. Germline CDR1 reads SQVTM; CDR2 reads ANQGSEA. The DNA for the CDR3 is TGCAGCGTTGAGTTGGCTCTAGCGTCGCCCGGGGAGCTGTTTTTT. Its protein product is CSVELALASPGELFF.

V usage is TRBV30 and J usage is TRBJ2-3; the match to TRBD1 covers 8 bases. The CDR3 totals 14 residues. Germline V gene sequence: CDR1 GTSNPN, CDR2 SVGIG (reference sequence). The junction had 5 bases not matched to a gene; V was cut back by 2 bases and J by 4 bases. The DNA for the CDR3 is TGTGCCTGGAGTCGGACAGGGAGTGCAGATACGCAGTATTTT. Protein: CAWSRTGSADTQYF.

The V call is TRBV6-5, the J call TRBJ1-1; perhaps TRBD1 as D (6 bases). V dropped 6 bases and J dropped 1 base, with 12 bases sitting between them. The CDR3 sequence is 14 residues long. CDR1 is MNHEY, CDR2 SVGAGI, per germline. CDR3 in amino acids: CASRNRERNTEAFF. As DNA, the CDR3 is TGTGCCAGCAGAAACAGGGAAAGGAACACTGAAGCTTTCTTT.

The CDR3 DNA reads TGCGCCAGCAGCCCGGTCGCGGAAGGGGAGCAGTTCTTC. Translating gives CASSPVAEGEQFF. The V gene is TRBV5-1, the J gene TRBJ2-1; no definite D call. There are 13 residues in the CDR3. Trimming removed 4 bases at V and 10 bases at J, with 15 bases between. Germline V gene lookup returns CDR1 SGHRS and CDR2 YFSETQ.

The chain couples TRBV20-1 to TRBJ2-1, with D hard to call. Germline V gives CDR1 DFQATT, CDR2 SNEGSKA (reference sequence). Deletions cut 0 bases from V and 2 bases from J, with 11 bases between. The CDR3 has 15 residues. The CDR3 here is CSARDPQSPYNEQFF. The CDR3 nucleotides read TGCAGTGCTAGAGATCCACAAAGTCCCTACAATGAGCAGTTCTTC.

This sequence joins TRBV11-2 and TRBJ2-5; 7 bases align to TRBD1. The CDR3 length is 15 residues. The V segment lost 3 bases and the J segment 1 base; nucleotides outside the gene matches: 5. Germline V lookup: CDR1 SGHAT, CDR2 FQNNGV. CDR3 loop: CASSLDRIRQETQYF. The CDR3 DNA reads TGTGCCAGCAGCTTGGACAGGATACGCCAAGAGACCCAGTACTTC.

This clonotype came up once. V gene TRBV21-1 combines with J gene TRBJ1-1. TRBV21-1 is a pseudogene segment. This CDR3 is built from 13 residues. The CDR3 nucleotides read TGTGCCAGCAGCAAGCAAGTTAGCCGTGAAGCTTTCTTT. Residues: CASSKQVSREAFF.

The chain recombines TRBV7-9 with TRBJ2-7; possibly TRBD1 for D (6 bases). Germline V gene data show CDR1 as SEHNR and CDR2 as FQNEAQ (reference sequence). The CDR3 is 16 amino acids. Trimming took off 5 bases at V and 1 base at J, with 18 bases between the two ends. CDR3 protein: CASSDLRGQKSYEQYF. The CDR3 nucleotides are TGTGCCAGCAGCGACCTCAGGGGACAAAAATCCTACGAGCAGTACTTC.

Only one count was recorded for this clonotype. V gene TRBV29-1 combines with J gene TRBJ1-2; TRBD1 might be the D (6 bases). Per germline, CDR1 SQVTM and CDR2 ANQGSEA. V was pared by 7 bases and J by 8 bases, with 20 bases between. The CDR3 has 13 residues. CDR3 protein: CSARQERDGGYTF. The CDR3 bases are TGCAGCGCACGACAGGAGCGAGATGGGGGCTACACCTTC.

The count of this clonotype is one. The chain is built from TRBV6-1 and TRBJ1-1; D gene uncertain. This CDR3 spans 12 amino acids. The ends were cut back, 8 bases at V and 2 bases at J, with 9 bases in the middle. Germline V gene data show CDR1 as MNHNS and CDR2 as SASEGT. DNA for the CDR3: TGTGCCAGCGCTCTGATCAACACTGAAGCTTTCTTT. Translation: CASALINTEAFF.

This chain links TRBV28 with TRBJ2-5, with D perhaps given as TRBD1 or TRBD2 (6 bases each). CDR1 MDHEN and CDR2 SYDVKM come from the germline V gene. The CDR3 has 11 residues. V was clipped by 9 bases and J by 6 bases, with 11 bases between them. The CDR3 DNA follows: TGTGCCAGTTTGGGGGGCAAGACCCAGTACTTC. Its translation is CASLGGKTQYF.

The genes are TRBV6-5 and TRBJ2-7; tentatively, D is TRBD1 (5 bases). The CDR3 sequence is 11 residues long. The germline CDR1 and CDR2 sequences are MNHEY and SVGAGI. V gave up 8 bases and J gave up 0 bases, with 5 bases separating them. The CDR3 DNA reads TGTGCCAGCCAGGGCTCCTACGAGCAGTACTTC. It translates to CASQGSYEQYF.

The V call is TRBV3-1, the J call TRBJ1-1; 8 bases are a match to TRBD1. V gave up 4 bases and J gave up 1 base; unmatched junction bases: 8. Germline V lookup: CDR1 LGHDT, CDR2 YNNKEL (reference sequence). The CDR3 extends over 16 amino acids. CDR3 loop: CASSPYEGTGNTEAFF. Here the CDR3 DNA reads TGTGCCAGCAGCCCCTACGAGGGGACAGGGAACACTGAAGCTTTCTTT.

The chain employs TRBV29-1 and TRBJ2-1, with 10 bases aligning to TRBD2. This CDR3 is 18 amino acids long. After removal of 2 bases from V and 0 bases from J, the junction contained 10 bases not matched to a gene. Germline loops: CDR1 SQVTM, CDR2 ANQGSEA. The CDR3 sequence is CSVERGSGGFSSYNEQFF. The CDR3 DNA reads TGCAGCGTTGAAAGAGGTAGCGGGGGGTTTAGCTCCTACAATGAGCAGTTCTTC.

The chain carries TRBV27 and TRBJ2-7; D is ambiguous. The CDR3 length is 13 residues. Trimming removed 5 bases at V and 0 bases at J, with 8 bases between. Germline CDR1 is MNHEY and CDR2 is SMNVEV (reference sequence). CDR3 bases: TGTGCCAGCAGTCTTAAGAGCTCCTACGAGCAGTACTTC. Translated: CASSLKSSYEQYF.

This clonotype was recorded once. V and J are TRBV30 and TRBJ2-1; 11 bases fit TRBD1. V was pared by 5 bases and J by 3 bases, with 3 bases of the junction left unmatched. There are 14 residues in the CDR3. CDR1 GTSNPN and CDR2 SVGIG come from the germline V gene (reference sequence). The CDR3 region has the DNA TGTGCCTGGTCCGGGACAGGGGGCTACAATGAGCAGTTCTTC. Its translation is CAWSGTGGYNEQFF.